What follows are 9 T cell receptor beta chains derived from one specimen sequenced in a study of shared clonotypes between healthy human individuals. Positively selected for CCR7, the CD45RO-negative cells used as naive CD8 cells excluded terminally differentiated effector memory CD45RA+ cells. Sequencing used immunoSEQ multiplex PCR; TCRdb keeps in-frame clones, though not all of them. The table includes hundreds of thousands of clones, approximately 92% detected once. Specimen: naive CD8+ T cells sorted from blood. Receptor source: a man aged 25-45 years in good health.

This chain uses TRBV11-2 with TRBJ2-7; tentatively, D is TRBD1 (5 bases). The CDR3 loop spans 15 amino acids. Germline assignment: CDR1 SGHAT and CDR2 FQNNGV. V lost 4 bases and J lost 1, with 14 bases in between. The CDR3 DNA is TGTGCCAGCAGCTCGCCAGGGATGGGGTCCTACGAGCAGTACTTC. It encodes CASSSPGMGSYEQYF.

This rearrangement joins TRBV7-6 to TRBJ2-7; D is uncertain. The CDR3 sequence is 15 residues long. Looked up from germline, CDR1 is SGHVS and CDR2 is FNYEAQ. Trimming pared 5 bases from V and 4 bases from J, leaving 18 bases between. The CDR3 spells CASSPVESLGYEQYF. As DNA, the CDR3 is TGTGCCAGCAGCCCCGTCGAGAGCCTCGGGTACGAGCAGTACTTC. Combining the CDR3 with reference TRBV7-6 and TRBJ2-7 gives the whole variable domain GAGVSQSPRYKVTKRGQDVALRCDPISGHVSLYWYRQALGQGPEFLTYFNYEAQQDKSGLPNDRFSAERPEGSISTLTIQRTEQRDSAMYRCASSPVESLGYEQYFGPGTRLTVT.

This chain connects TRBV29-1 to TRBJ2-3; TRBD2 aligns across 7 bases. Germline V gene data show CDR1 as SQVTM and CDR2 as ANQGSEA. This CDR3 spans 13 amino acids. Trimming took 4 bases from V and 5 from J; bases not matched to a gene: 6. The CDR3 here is CSVVLREIDTQYF. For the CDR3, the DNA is TGCAGCGTTGTGTTGCGGGAGATAGATACGCAGTATTTT.

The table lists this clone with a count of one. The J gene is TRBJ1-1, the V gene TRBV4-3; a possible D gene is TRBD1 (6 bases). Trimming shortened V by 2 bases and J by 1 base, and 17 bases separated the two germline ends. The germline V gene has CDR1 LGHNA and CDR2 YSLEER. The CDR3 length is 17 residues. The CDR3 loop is CASSQFTGTPSNTEAFF. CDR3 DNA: TGCGCCAGCAGCCAATTCACAGGGACGCCTTCGAACACTGAAGCTTTCTTT.

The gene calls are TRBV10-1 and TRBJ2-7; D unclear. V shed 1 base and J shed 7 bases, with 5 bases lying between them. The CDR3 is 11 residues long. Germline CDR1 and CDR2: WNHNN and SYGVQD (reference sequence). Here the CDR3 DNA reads TGCGCCAGCAGTGAGTTTAGTGAGCAGTACTTC. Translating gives CASSEFSEQYF.

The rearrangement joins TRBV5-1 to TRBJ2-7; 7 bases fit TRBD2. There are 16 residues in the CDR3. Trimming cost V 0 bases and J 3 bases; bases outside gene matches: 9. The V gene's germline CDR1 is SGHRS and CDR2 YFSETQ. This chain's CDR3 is CASSLALRAGLYEQYF. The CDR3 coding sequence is TGCGCCAGCAGCTTGGCCCTCAGAGCGGGGCTCTACGAGCAGTACTTC. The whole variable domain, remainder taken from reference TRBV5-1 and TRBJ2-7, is KAGVTQTPRYLIKTRGQQVTLSCSPISGHRSVSWYQQTPGQGLQFLFEYFSETQRNKGNFPGRFSGRQFSNSRSEMNVSTLELGDSALYLCASSLALRAGLYEQYFGPGTRLTVT.

Written as DNA, the CDR3 is TGTGCCAGCAGCTTAGCCGGGACAGATCACGAGCAGTACTTC. This gives the protein CASSLAGTDHEQYF. The chain recombines TRBV11-2 with TRBJ2-7; 7 nucleotides align to TRBD1. Trimming at V came to 1 base and at J to 5 bases, leaving 5 bases not matched to a gene. Germline V CDR1 and CDR2: SGHAT, FQNNGV. The CDR3 is 14 residues long.

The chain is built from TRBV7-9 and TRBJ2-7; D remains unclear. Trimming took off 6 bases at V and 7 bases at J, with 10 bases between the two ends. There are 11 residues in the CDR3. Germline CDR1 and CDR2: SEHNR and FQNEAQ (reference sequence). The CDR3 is CASSLGKEQYF. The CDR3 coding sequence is TGTGCCAGCAGTCTGGGTAAGGAGCAGTACTTC.

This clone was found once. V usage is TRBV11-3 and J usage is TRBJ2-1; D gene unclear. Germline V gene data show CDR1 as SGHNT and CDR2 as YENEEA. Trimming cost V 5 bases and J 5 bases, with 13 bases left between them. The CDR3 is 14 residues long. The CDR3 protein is CASSPRWGDNEQFF. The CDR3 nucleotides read TGTGCCAGCAGCCCCCGTTGGGGTGACAATGAGCAGTTCTTC.